This T cell receptor (beta chain) was identified in a study of T cells after yellow fever vaccination. Whole-study findings and limits: Though it reached lower strength, the secondary response hit its peak faster, day 5 versus 15.

V was cut by 2 bases and J by 4 bases, with 6 bases left in between. From germline, CDR1 is SGHAT and CDR2 FQNNGV. The CDR3 sequence is 14 residues long. This clonotype was recorded many times. Its antigen is unknown. Researchers made TCR cDNA using 5'RACE template switching, and this step added a universal primer site and UMIs. TCRdb processed the 5' RACE reads anew with MiXCR; each CDR3 protein has one entry. The data hold roughly 160,000 distinct CDR3 sequences, with almost 7% observed a single time. The receptor was isolated from a man between 18 and 29 years old who received the YFV17D yellow fever vaccine. This specimen was CD4+ T cells sorted from PBMCs, taken about 5 days after the first yellow fever vaccination. The chain carries TRBV11-2 and TRBJ1-6; D remains unclear. CDR3 bases: TGTGCCAGCAGCTTACCAGTTTATAATTCACCCCTCCACTTT. This encodes CASSLPVYNSPLHF.